Listed here are 5 T cell receptor beta chains from one sample, sequenced in a study of OX40 agonist ivuxolimab in advanced cancers. Repertoires were generated with immunoSEQ multiplex PCR, while TCRdb's copy carries only in-frame clones and drops some. The table has some 50,000 clones, under 90% seen once. Sequenced here: CD4+ or CD8+ T cells sorted from blood, sampled in a trial of the OX40 agonist ivuxolimab. The receptors derive from an adult with an advanced solid tumor such as melanoma, head and neck, liver or kidney cancer.

The gene calls are TRBV9 and TRBJ2-1, with 12 bases fitting TRBD2. CDR1 and CDR2 from the germline V gene are SGDLS and YYNGEE. The CDR3 length is 17 residues. The V segment lost 0 bases and the J segment 4 bases; nucleotides outside the gene matches: 5. CDR3: CASSVGRTSGTYNEQFF. Here the CDR3 DNA reads TGTGCCAGCAGCGTAGGGAGGACTAGCGGGACTTACAATGAGCAGTTCTTC.

This chain connects TRBV5-6 to TRBJ2-7; 15 nucleotides line up with TRBD2. CDR1 and CDR2 (germline): SGHDT, YYEEEE. With 4 bases clipped from V and 2 bases from J, the junction kept 7 bases outside the gene matches. The length of the CDR3 is 17 residues. The CDR3 sequence is CASSGGLAGGPPYEQYF. DNA of the CDR3: TGTGCCAGCAGCGGGGGACTAGCGGGGGGACCTCCCTACGAGCAGTACTTC.

This sequence joins TRBV7-9 and TRBJ1-1, with D possibly being TRBD1 (5 bases). V gave up 5 bases and J gave up 1 base, with 11 bases separating them. The germline V gene has CDR1 SEHNR and CDR2 FQNEAQ (reference sequence). There are 14 residues in the CDR3. As DNA, the CDR3 is TGTGCCAGCAGCGCAGGGACGGGGAACACTGAAGCTTTCTTT. The encoded protein is CASSAGTGNTEAFF.

This clone appeared once. The CDR3 DNA reads TGTGCCAGCAGCAGAGGGGACGGCTTTAGCTCTGGAAACACCATATATTTT. As protein: CASSRGDGFSSGNTIYF. This sequence joins TRBV7-9 and TRBJ1-3; tentatively, D is TRBD1 (5 bases). Between the trimmed V and J ends, which lost 5 bases and 0 bases, there was a span of 17 bases. Germline V CDR1 and CDR2: SEHNR, FQNEAQ (reference sequence). The CDR3 has 17 amino acids. Together with reference TRBV7-9 and TRBJ1-3, the CDR3 gives the full variable domain: DTGVSQNPRHKITKRGQNVTFRCDPISEHNRLYWYRQTLGQGPEFLTYFQNEAQLEKSRLLSDRFSAERPKGSFSTLEIQRTEQGDSAMYLCASSRGDGFSSGNTIYFGEGSWLTVV.

The V gene is TRBV2, the J gene TRBJ2-2; no clear D gene. Germline assignment: CDR1 SNHLY and CDR2 FYNNEI. V lost 4 bases to trimming and J lost 2 bases, with 14 bases between them. The CDR3 runs 16 residues. The CDR3 nucleotides are TGTGCCAGCAGTGCCATCGAACCTAGTAACACCGGGGAGCTGTTTTTT. Protein: CASSAIEPSNTGELFF.